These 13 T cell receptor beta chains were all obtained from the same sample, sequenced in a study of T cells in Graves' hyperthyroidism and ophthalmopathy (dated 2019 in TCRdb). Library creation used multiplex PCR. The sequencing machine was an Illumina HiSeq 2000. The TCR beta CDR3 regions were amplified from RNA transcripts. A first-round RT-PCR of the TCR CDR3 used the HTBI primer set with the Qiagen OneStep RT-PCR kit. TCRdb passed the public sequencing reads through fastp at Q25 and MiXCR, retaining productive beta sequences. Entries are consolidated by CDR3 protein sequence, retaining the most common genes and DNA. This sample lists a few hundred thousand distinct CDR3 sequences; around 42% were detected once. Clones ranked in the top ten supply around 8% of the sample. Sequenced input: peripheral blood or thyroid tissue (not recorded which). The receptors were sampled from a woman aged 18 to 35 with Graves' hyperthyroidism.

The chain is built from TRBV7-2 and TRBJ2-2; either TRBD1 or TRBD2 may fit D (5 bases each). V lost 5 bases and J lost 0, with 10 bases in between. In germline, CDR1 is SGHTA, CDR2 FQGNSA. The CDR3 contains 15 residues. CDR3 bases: TGTGCCAGCAGCGCGACAGCGGCGAACACCGGGGAGCTGTTTTTT. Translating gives CASSATAANTGELFF.

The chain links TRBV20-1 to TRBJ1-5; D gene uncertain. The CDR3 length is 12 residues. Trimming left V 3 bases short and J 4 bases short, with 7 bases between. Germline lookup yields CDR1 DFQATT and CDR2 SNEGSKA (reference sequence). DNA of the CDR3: TGCAGTGCTAGGCCTCAGAATCAGCCCCAGCATTTT. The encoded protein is CSARPQNQPQHF.

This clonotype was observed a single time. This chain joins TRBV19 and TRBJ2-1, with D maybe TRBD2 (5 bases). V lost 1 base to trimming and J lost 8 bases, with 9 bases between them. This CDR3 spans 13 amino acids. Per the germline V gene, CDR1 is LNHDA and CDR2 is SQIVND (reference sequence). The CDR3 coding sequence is TGTGCCAGTAGTATAGGGGGAGAACATGAGCAGTTCTTC. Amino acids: CASSIGGEHEQFF.

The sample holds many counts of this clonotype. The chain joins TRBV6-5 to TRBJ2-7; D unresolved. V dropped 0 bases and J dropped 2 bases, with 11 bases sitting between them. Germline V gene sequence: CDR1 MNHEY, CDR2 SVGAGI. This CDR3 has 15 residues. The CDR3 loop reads CASSYSGVRAYEQYF. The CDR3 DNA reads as TGTGCCAGCAGTTACTCAGGAGTGCGCGCCTACGAGCAGTACTTC.

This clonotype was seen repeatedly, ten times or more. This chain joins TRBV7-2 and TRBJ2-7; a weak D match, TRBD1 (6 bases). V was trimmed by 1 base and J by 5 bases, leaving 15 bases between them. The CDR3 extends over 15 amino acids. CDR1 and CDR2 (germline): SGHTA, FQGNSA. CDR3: CASSLDLPGVDEQYF. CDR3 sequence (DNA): TGTGCCAGCAGCTTAGATCTACCAGGGGTCGACGAGCAGTACTTC.

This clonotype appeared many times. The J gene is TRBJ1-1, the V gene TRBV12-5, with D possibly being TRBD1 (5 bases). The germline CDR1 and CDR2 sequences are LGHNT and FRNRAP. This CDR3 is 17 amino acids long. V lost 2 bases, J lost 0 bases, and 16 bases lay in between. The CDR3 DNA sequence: TGTGCTAGTGGTTTGCCCAAGCAGGGAAGGATGAACACTGAAGCTTTCTTT. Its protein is CASGLPKQGRMNTEAFF.

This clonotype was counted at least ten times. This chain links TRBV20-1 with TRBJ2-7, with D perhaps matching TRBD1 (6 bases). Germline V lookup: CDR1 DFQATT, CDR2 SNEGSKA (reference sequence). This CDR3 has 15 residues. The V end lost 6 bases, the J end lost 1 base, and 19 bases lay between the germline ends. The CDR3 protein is CSATLGGRASYEQYF. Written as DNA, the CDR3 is TGCAGTGCAACCCTTGGGGGCAGGGCTTCCTACGAGCAGTACTTC.

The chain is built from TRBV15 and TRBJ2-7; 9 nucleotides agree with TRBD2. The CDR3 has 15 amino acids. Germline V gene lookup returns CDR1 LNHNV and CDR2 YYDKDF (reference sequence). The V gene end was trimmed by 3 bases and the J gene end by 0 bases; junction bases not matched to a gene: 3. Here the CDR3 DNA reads TGTGCCACCAGCAGGTGGACTAGCGACTCCTACGAGCAGTACTTC. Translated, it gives CATSRWTSDSYEQYF.

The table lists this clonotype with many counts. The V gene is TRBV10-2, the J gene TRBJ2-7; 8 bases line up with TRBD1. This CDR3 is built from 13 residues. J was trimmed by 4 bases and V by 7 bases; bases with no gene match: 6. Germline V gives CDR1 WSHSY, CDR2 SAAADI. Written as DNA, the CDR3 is TGCGCCAGCACGGACAGGGAACAGTACGAGCAGTACTTC. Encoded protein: CASTDREQYEQYF.

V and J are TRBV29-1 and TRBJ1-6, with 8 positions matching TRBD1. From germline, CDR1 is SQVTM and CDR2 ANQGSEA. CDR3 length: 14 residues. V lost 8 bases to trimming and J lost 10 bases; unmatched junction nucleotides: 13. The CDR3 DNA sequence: TGCAGCAGTTACACGACAGGGGAGGACTCACCCCTCCACTTT. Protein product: CSSYTTGEDSPLHF.

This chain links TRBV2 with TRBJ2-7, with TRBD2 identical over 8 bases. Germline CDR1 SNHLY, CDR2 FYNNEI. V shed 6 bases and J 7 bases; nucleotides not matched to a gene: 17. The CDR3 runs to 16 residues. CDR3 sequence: CASRERGTSGYNEQYF. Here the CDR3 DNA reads TGTGCCAGCAGGGAACGCGGGACTAGTGGGTACAATGAGCAGTACTTC.

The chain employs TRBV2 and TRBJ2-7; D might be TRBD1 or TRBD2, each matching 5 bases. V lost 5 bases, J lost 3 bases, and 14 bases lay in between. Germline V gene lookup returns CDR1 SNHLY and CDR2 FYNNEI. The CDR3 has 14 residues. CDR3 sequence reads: CASSPSGTDYEQYF. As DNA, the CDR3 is TGTGCCAGCAGTCCCTCCGGGACCGACTACGAGCAGTACTTC.

The CDR3 DNA sequence: TGTGCCAGCAGCGGGCTAGCGGGAGCGGGGAACACCGGGGAGCTGTTTTTT. Its translation: CASSGLAGAGNTGELFF. The chain has TRBV9 and TRBJ2-2, with 10 bases matching TRBD2. The J segment lost 1 base and the V segment lost 3 bases, leaving 6 bases of the junction unmatched. The germline V gene encodes CDR1 SGDLS and CDR2 YYNGEE. The CDR3 contains 17 residues.